One and the same sample provided the 14 T cell receptor beta chains below, sequenced in a study of blood T cell repertoires in COVID-19. Repertoires were generated with immunoSEQ multiplex PCR, while TCRdb's copy carries only in-frame clones and drops some. The repertoire includes about 89,000 clones, 70% to 90% of them detected once, and approximately 1.3% sits in the top ten. Input material: peripheral blood. These receptors were taken from a man older than 75 with active or convalescent COVID-19.

This sequence joins TRBV24-1 and TRBJ2-2; D might be TRBD2 (6 bases). The CDR3 is 14 residues long. CDR1 and CDR2 (germline): KGHDR, SFDVKD. The CDR3 DNA follows: TGTTTCGGGCCGGGACTTCCGAACACCGGGGAGCTGTTTTTT. This translates into CFGPGLPNTGELFF.

The chain has TRBV7-6 and TRBJ2-2, with D tentatively TRBD2 (6 bases). V shed 2 bases and J shed 2 bases, with 24 bases lying between them. The CDR3 is 20 residues long. CDR1 SGHVS and CDR2 FNYEAQ come from the germline V gene. As DNA, the CDR3 is TGTGCCAGCAGCTTAACGGTGGTAATAGCGGCCCCGGCCAACACCGGGGAGCTGTTTTTT. Translated, it gives CASSLTVVIAAPANTGELFF.

The rearrangement links TRBV7-2 to TRBJ1-1, with D hard to call. CDR3 size: 15 residues. Trimming pared 3 bases from V and 3 bases from J, leaving 14 bases between. The germline V gene has CDR1 SGHTA and CDR2 FQGNSA. CDR3 coding DNA: TGTGCCAGCAGCTTCAGCGAGGAGGGAGACACTGAAGCTTTCTTT. This gives the protein CASSFSEEGDTEAFF.

The V and J genes are TRBV12-3 or TRBV12-4 and TRBJ1-1; D not resolved. The CDR3 covers 10 residues. Trimming took 3 bases from V and 10 from J, leaving 6 bases between them. CDR3 amino acids: CASSFPGAFF. In DNA, the CDR3 is TGTGCCAGCAGTTTCCCAGGAGCTTTCTTT.

V usage is TRBV7-9 and J usage is TRBJ2-7; possible D gene TRBD2, 5 bases. Germline CDR1 is SEHNR and CDR2 is FQNEAQ (reference sequence). This CDR3 has 14 residues. The V and J ends lost 3 bases and 3 bases respectively, with 12 bases between them. The DNA for the CDR3 is TGTGCCAGCAGCTTTAACAGCGGTAACTACGAGCAGTACTTC. Residues: CASSFNSGNYEQYF.

CDR3 protein: CASRATEQETQYF. CDR3 nucleotides: TGTGCCAGCAGAGCGACAGAACAAGAGACCCAGTACTTC. V and J are TRBV12-3 or TRBV12-4 and TRBJ2-5, with TRBD1 as a possible D gene (5 bases). The ends were cut back, 6 bases at V and 2 bases at J, with 10 bases in the middle. The CDR3 is made up of 13 amino acids.

V is TRBV5-4 and J is TRBJ2-7, with 7 bases matching TRBD2. Germline V gene lookup returns CDR1 SGHNT and CDR2 YYREEE (reference sequence). The V segment lost 5 bases and the J segment 4 bases; nucleotides outside the gene matches: 9. This CDR3 spans 14 amino acids. This chain's CDR3 is CASSLGGSLYEQYF. DNA of the CDR3: TGTGCCAGCAGTCTTGGCGGGAGTCTTTACGAGCAGTACTTC.

The CDR3 nucleotides read TGCGCCAGCAGCCAGGGACTTTTGGGCACTGAAGCTTTCTTT. It specifies CASSQGLLGTEAFF. The rearrangement links TRBV4-1 to TRBJ1-1; D might be TRBD1 (5 bases). The CDR3 has 14 residues. V was pared by 3 bases and J by 4 bases, with 12 bases between. Germline CDR1 and CDR2: MGHRA and YSYEKL.

This clone was detected once. The chain is built from TRBV4-3 and TRBJ1-2; TRBD1 is a possible D gene (6 bases). The CDR3 consists of 16 residues. The V gene's germline CDR1 is LGHNA and CDR2 YSLEER. Trimming stripped 0 bases from V and 3 bases from J, with 14 bases between. The CDR3 nucleotides read TGCGCCAGCAGCCAAGATCAATGGGGGCGCGACTATGGCTACACCTTC. It yields the protein CASSQDQWGRDYGYTF.

V is TRBV5-8 and J is TRBJ2-7; 8 positions match TRBD1. Germline V CDR1 and CDR2: SGHTS, YDEGEE. The trim removed 5 bases at V and 1 base at J, leaving 8 bases unmatched. The CDR3 is made up of 15 amino acids. The CDR3 DNA reads TGTGCCAGCAGATTCACAGGGGGTGGATCCTACGAGCAGTACTTC. This gives the protein CASRFTGGGSYEQYF.

This clone was found a few times. The J gene is TRBJ1-3, the V gene TRBV3-1 (or the pseudogene TRBV3-2); D is ambiguous. The CDR3 spans 17 residues. V dropped 2 bases and J dropped 0 bases, with 14 bases sitting between them. Germline CDR1 and CDR2: LGHDT and YNNKEL (reference sequence). CDR3 loop: CASSQNLDKSSGNTIYF. Here the CDR3 DNA reads TGTGCCAGCAGCCAAAACCTCGACAAGAGCTCTGGAAACACCATATATTTT.

This chain connects TRBV19 to TRBJ2-5, with D possibly TRBD2 on 5 matching bases. The CDR3 loop spans 16 amino acids. Germline CDR1 and CDR2: LNHDA and SQIVND (reference sequence). Trimming took 7 bases from V and 2 from J, leaving 20 bases between them. DNA of the CDR3: TGTGCCAGTACCCCCAAGGCCCGGGGAATACAAGAGACCCAGTACTTC. Its protein is CASTPKARGIQETQYF.

The chain uses TRBV25-1 and TRBJ2-1; D is possibly TRBD2 (5 bases). The germline V gene has CDR1 MGHDK and CDR2 SYGVNS. The CDR3 sequence is 14 residues long. The V end lost 6 bases, the J end lost 4 bases, and 13 bases lay between the germline ends. In DNA form, the CDR3 reads TGTGCCAGCAGGGCGGCGGGCGGGTACAATGAGCAGTTCTTC. Its translation: CASRAAGGYNEQFF.

About this clone: Different DNA sequences within this sample yield the same CDR3. V gene TRBV7-2 combines with J gene TRBJ1-1, with TRBD1 matching 8 bases. This CDR3 comprises 13 residues. Germline CDR1 is SGHTA and CDR2 is FQGNSA. Trimming took 5 bases from V and 5 from J; bases not matched to a gene: 4. In DNA form, the CDR3 reads TGTGCCAGCAGCGCCACAGGGGGAACTGAAGCTTTCTTT. This gives the protein CASSATGGTEAFF. The full variable domain, completed using reference TRBV7-2 and TRBJ1-1, is GAGVSQSPSNKVTEKGKDVELRCDPISGHTALYWYRQSLGQGLEFLIYFQGNSAPDKSGLPSDRFSAERTGGSVSTLTIQRTQQEDSAVYLCASSATGGTEAFFGQGTRLTVV.